A single TCR beta chain is shown here with its context. Its specificity is unknown. Repertoires were generated with immunoSEQ multiplex PCR, while TCRdb's copy carries only in-frame clones and drops some. The repertoire has about 100,000 clones, around 94% of them found once; the top ten carry more than 2%. CDR1 and CDR2 (germline): SGDLS, YYNGEE. Between the trimmed V and J ends, which lost 5 bases and 6 bases, there was a span of 8 bases. This CDR3 contains 11 residues. These data belong to a study of T cell responses to AZD1222 COVID-19 vaccine. Overall study findings and caveats: Vaccine-related CD4 TCRs covered spike, predominating at 160-218 and 743-854. White British people made up most donors, females outnumbered males, and clonal diversity was possibly underestimated. Baseline seropositivity characterized only a handful of AZD1222 recipients.

This receptor was obtained from an adult in good health. Material: peripheral blood, obtained on day 0 of AZD1222 vaccination. This chain joins TRBV9 and TRBJ1-1; D not certain. The CDR3 DNA reads TGTGCCAGCAGACGGCCGCCTGAAGCTTTCTTT. It codes for CASRRPPEAFF.